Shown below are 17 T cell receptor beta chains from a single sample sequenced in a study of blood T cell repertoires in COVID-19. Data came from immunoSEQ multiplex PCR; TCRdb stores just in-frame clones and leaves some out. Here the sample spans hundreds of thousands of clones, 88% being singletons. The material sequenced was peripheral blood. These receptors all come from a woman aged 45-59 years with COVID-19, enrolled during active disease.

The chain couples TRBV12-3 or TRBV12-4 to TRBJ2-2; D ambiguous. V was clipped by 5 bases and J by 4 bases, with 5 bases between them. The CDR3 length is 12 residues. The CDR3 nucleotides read TGTGCCAGCAGTACAAGCACCGGGGAGCTGTTTTTT. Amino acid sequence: CASSTSTGELFF.

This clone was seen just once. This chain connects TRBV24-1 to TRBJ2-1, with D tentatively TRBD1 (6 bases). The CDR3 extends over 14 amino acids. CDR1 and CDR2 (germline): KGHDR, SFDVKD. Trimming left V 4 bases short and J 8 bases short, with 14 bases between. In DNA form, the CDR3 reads TGTGCCACCAGTGACGTAACAGGGTACGATGAGCAGTTCTTC. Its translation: CATSDVTGYDEQFF.

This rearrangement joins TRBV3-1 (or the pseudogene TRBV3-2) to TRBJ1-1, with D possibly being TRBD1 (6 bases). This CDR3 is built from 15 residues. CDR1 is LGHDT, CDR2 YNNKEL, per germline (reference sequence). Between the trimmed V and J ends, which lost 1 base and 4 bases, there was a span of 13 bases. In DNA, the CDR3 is TGTGCCAGCAGCCAAGGGATGGGGGCCCCCACTGAAGCTTTCTTT. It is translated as CASSQGMGAPTEAFF.

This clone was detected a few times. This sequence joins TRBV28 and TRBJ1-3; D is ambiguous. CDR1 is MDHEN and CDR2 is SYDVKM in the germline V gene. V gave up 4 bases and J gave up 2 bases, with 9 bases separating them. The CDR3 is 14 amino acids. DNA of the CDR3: TGTGCCAGCAGTTCCCCCGGGACTGGAAACACCATATATTTT. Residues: CASSSPGTGNTIYF.

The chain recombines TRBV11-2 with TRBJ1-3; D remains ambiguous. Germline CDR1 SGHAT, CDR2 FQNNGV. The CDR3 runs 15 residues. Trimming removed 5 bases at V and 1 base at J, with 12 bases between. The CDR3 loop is CASSTPWASGNTIYF. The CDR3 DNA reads TGTGCCAGCAGCACCCCGTGGGCATCTGGAAACACCATATATTTT.

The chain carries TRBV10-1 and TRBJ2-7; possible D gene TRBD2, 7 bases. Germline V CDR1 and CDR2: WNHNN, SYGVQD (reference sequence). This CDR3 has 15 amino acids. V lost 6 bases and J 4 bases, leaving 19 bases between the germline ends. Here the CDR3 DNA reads TGCGCCAGCAGCCCTTTCTCGGGGGGCGCTTACGAGCAGTACTTC. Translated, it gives CASSPFSGGAYEQYF.

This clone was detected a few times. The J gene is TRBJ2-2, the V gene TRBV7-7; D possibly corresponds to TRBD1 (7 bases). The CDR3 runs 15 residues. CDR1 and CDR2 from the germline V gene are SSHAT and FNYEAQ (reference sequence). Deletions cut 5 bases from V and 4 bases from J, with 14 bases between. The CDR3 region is CASSRRQGGTGELFF. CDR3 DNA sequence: TGTGCCAGCAGCCGAAGACAGGGAGGCACCGGGGAGCTGTTTTTT. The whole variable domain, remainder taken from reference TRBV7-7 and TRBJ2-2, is GAGVSQSPRYKVTKRGQDVTLRCDPISSHATLYWYQQALGQGPEFLTYFNYEAQPDKSGLPSDRFSAERPEGSISTLTIQRTEQRDSAMYRCASSRRQGGTGELFFGEGSRLTVL.

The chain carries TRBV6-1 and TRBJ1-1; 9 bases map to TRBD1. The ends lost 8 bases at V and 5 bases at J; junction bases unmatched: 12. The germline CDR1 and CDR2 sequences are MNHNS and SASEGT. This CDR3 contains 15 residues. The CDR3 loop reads CASLPRTGAGTEAFF. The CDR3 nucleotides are TGTGCCAGCCTCCCCCGGACAGGGGCGGGTACTGAAGCTTTCTTT.

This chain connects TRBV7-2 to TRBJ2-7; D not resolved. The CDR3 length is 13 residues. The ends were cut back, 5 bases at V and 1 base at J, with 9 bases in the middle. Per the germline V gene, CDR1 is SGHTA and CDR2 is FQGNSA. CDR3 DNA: TGTGCCAGCAGCCCTCAGATTTCCTACGAGCAGTACTTC. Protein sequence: CASSPQISYEQYF.

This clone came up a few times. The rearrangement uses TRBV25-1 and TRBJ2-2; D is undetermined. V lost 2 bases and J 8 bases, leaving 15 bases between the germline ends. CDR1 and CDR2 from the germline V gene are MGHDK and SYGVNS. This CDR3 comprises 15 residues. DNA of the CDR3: TGTGCCAGCAGTGAACCCCAACCGGCGGTTGGGGAGCTGTTTTTT. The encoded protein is CASSEPQPAVGELFF. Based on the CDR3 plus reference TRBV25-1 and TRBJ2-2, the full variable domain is EADIYQTPRYLVIGTGKKITLECSQTMGHDKMYWYQQDPGMELHLIHYSYGVNSTEKGDLSSESTVSRIRTEHFPLTLESARPSHTSQYLCASSEPQPAVGELFFGEGSRLTVL.

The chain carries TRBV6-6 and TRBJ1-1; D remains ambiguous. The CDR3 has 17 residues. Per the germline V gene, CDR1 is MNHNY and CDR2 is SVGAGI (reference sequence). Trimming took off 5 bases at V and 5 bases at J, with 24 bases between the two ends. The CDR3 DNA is TGTGCCAGCAGTCCTCGCGGAGGGCCGGACCTACGGACTGAAGCTTTCTTT. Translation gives CASSPRGGPDLRTEAFF.

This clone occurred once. The CDR3 nucleotides read TGCGCCAGCAGCCTGGGACAGGGAAGTGACACCATATATTTT. This encodes CASSLGQGSDTIYF. The chain is built from TRBV4-1 and TRBJ1-3; 9 nucleotides agree with TRBD1. Germline assignment: CDR1 MGHRA and CDR2 YSYEKL. CDR3 length equals 14 residues. The V segment lost 4 bases and the J segment 8 bases; nucleotides outside the gene matches: 6.

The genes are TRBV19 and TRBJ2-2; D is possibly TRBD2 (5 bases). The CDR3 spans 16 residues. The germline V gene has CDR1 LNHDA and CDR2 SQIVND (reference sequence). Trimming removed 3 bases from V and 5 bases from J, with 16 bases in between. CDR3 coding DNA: TGTGCCAGTAGTATCCTTCGGGCGGGTTCTACCGGGGAGCTGTTTTTT. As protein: CASSILRAGSTGELFF.

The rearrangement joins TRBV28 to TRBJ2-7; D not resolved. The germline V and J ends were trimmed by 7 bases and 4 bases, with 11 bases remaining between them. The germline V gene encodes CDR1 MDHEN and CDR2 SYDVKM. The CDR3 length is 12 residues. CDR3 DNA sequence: TGTGCCAGCATGACGGGTGTTTACGAGCAGTACTTC. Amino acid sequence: CASMTGVYEQYF.

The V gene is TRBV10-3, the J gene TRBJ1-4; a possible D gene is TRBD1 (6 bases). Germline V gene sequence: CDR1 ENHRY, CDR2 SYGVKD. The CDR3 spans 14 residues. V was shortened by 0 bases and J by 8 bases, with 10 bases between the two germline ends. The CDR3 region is CAISESGGEEKLFF. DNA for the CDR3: TGTGCCATCAGTGAGTCAGGGGGTGAGGAAAAACTGTTTTTT.

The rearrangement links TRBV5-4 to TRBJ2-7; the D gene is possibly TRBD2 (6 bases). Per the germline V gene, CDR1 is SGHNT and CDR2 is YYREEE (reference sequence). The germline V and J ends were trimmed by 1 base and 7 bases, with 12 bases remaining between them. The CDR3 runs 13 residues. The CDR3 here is CASSLRGSEEQYF. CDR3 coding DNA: TGTGCCAGCAGCTTGCGGGGGAGTGAAGAGCAGTACTTC.

The CDR3, as DNA: TGTGCCAGTAGTAGAGGGGGACAGGGGAGCGGAAGCTATGGCTACACCTTC. Amino acids: CASSRGGQGSGSYGYTF. J is TRBJ1-2 and V is TRBV19; 10 bases are shared with TRBD1. This CDR3 is built from 17 residues. CDR1 and CDR2 (germline): LNHDA, SQIVND (reference sequence). Losses at the gene ends were 4 bases for V and 4 bases for J; bases not matched to a gene: 12.